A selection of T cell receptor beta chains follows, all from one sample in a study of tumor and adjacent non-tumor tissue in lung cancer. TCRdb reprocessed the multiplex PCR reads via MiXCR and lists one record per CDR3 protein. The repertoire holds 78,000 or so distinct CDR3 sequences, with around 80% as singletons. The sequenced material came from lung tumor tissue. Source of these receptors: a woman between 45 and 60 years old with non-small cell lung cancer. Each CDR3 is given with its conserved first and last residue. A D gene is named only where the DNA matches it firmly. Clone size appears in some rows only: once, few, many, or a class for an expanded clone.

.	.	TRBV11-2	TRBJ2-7	TGCGCCAGCAGCCTGGGCATGGATATCTCCTACGAGCAGTATTTC	CASSLGMDISYEQYF
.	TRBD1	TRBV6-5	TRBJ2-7	TGTGTCAGCAGATGGGACAGTCGGACTTACGAACAGTACTTC	CVSRWDSRTYEQYF
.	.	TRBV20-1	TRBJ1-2	TGCAGTACTGGAGACAGAACAGCTAACTATGGCTACACCTTC	CSTGDRTANYGYTF
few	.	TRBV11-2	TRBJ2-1	TGTGCCAGCGGCTTAGGAGACAATGAGCAGTTCTTC	CASGLGDNEQFF
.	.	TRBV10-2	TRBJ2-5	TGCGCCAGCAGCCATGGGGATAGCCAGTACTTC	CASSHGDSQYF
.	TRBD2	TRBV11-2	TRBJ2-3	TGTGCCCGCAGCTTGGACCCGAGACTAGCGGGAACAGATACGCAGTATTTT	CARSLDPRLAGTDTQYF
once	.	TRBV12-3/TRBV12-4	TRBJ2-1	TGTGCCAGCGGCAGGAGGGACGAGTCGGGTGAGCAGTTCTTC	CASGRRDESGEQFF
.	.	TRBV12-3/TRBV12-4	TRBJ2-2	TGTGTCAACAGAAACAGGGATTCCGGGGAGCTGTTTTTT	CVNRNRDSGELFF
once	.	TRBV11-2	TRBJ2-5	TGTCCTAGCAGCCTTACATGGGAGACCCAGTACTTC	CPSSLTWETQYF
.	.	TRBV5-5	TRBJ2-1	TGTGCCAGCAGCTTCGAAGCAGAGCATTTCTTC	CASSFEAEHFF
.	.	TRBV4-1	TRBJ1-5	TGCGCAAGCAGTTACCGTGACAGTGAATATAGCAATCAGCCCCAGCATTTT	CASSYRDSEYSNQPQHF
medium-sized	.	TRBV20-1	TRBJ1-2	TGCAGTGCTAGTTTATCGGACTATGGCTACACCTTC	CSASLSDYGYTF
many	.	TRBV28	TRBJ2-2	TGTGCCAGCAGATCAGGCACCGGGGAGCTGTTTTTT	CASRSGTGELFF
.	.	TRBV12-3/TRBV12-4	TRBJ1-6	TGTACCACCAGTACAACCGAGGCAAATTCACCCCTCCACTTT	CTTSTTEANSPLHF
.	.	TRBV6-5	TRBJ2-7	TGTGCCAGCAGTTCCCCACGGGAGAGGTCCTACGAACAGTACTTC	CASSSPRERSYEQYF
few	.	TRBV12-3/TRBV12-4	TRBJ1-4	TGTGCCCGCAGTTTGATGGGGCATTCGGATGAAAAATTGTTTTTT	CARSLMGHSDEKLFF
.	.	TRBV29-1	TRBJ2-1	TGCAGTGTTGAAGTTGGCGGGAAGACCAAGAATGAGCAGTTCTTC	CSVEVGGKTKNEQFF
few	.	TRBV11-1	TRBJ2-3	TGTGCCAGCAGGGGGTCAGTGATGGATACGCAGTATTTT	CASRGSVMDTQYF
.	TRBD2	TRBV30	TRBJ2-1	TGTGCCTGGAGCTCCGAGACTAGCGAGACTGAAAGGAAGTTTTACAATGAGCAGTTCTTC	CAWSSETSETERKFYNEQFF
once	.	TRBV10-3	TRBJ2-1	TGTGCCATCAGTGAGTCTGGGAAAGACAACGAGCAGTTCTTC	CAISESGKDNEQFF
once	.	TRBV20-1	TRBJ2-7	TGCAGTGCTAGTGATCAGAGCTACTGGTACGAGCAGTACTTC	CSASDQSYWYEQYF
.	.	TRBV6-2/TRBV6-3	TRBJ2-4	TGTGCCAGCAGACTCAATGCGAGGGCCAAACACATTCAGTACTTC	CASRLNARAKHIQYF
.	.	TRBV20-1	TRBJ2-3	TGCAGTCCCTTACTAGCACTGACAGATACGCAGTATTTT	CSPLLALTDTQYF
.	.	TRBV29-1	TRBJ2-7	TGCAGCGTTGGTGGTAGGGGTGTAGAGGAGCAGTACTTC	CSVGGRGVEEQYF